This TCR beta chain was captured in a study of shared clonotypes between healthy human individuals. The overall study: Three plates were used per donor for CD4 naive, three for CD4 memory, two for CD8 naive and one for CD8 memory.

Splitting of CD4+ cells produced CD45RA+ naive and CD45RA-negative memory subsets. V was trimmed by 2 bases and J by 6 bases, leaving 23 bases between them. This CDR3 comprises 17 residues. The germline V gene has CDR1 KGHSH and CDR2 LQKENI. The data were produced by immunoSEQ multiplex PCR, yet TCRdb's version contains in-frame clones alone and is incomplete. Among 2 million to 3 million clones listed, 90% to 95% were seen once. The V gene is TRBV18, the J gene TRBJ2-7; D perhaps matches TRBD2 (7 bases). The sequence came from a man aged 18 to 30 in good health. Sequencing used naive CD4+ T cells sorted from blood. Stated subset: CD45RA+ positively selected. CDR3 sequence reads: CASSPTAVGGAYFEQYF. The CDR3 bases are TGTGCCAGCTCACCAACCGCGGTTGGGGGGGCTTATTTCGAGCAGTACTTC.